The 9 T cell receptor beta chains in this list originate from one sample, sequenced in a study of blood T cell repertoires in COVID-19. TCRdb keeps only in-frame clones here, not all; method: immunoSEQ multiplex PCR. Of 150,000 to 200,000 clones in the sample, roughly 80% were seen once. Sequenced: peripheral blood. These receptors were obtained from a woman in her thirties or forties with acute or convalescent COVID-19.

The chain has TRBV7-9 and TRBJ1-1; no clear D gene. CDR1 and CDR2 from the germline V gene are SEHNR and FQNEAQ (reference sequence). This CDR3 region has 12 residues. The V end lost 5 bases, the J end lost 1 base, and 5 bases lay between the germline ends. This chain's CDR3 is CASSHSNTEAFF. The CDR3 DNA reads as TGTGCCAGCAGCCACTCGAACACTGAAGCTTTCTTT.

CDR3 in amino acids: CASRVGGTDGEQYF. The CDR3 bases are TGCGCCAGCAGGGTGGGGGGGACGGACGGAGAGCAGTACTTC. J is TRBJ2-7 and V is TRBV5-1, with 7 bases matching TRBD2. V was clipped by 5 bases and J by 7 bases; unmatched bases: 12. CDR3 length: 14 amino acids. The germline CDR1 and CDR2 sequences are SGHRS and YFSETQ. Looking up the rest from reference TRBV5-1 and TRBJ2-7 gives the full variable domain: KAGVTQTPRYLIKTRGQQVTLSCSPISGHRSVSWYQQTPGQGLQFLFEYFSETQRNKGNFPGRFSGRQFSNSRSEMNVSTLELGDSALYLCASRVGGTDGEQYFGPGTRLTVT.

The chain is built from TRBV28 and TRBJ1-1; D uncertain. Germline values: CDR1 MDHEN, CDR2 SYDVKM. V was shortened by 7 bases and J by 1 base, with 10 bases between the two germline ends. The length of the CDR3 is 13 residues. CDR3 bases: TGTGCCAGCACCCCACAAGAGAACACTGAAGCTTTCTTT. It specifies CASTPQENTEAFF.

In this sample, this clone turned up once. The rearrangement joins TRBV30 to TRBJ1-5; D not certain. CDR1 GTSNPN and CDR2 SVGIG come from the germline V gene (reference sequence). This CDR3 is built from 13 residues. Trimming pared 0 bases from V and 4 bases from J, leaving 7 bases between. CDR3 bases: TGTGCCTGGAGTGTAGGAGGGAATCAGCCCCAGCATTTT. This encodes CAWSVGGNQPQHF. Using reference TRBV30 and TRBJ1-5 for the parts outside the CDR3, the full variable domain is SQTIHQWPATLVQPVGSPLSLECTVEGTSNPNLYWYRQAAGRGLQLLFYSVGIGQISSEVPQNLSASRPQDRQFILSSKKLLLSDSGFYLCAWSVGGNQPQHFGDGTRLSIL.

The chain joins TRBV29-1 to TRBJ2-7; 8 nucleotides align to TRBD2. The germline V gene has CDR1 SQVTM and CDR2 ANQGSEA. The J segment lost 2 bases and the V segment lost 5 bases, leaving 5 bases of the junction unmatched. This CDR3 comprises 13 residues. In DNA form, the CDR3 reads TGCAGCGTTCGGTGGGGACTAGCCTACGAGCAGTACTTC. Translation: CSVRWGLAYEQYF.

V usage is TRBV9 and J usage is TRBJ2-2; D is undetermined. CDR3 length: 15 amino acids. Germline CDR1 and CDR2: SGDLS and YYNGEE. V lost 0 bases to trimming and J lost 7 bases, with 13 bases between them. The CDR3 sequence is CASSVAGRAFGELFF. For the CDR3, the DNA is TGTGCCAGCAGCGTAGCTGGGCGAGCCTTCGGGGAGCTGTTTTTT.

The chain uses TRBV7-9 and TRBJ2-5; TRBD2 is a possible D gene (6 bases). Trimming stripped 4 bases from V and 0 bases from J, with 12 bases between. The CDR3 length is 15 residues. Germline V lookup: CDR1 SEHNR, CDR2 FQNEAQ (reference sequence). The CDR3 region is CASSSNRDYQETQYF. The CDR3, as DNA: TGTGCCAGCAGCTCTAACCGGGACTACCAAGAGACCCAGTACTTC.

V gene TRBV11-3 combines with J gene TRBJ1-3; tentatively, D is TRBD1 (6 bases). The CDR3 is 13 amino acids. Germline V CDR1 and CDR2: SGHNT, YENEEA. V lost 5 bases and J lost 3, with 8 bases in between. The CDR3 is CASSRGNGNTIYF. The DNA of the CDR3 is TGTGCCAGCAGCAGGGGGAATGGAAACACCATATATTTT.

The gene calls are TRBV30 and TRBJ2-7; no reliable D call. CDR3 length equals 12 residues. The germline V and J ends were trimmed by 7 bases and 6 bases, with 16 bases remaining between them. CDR1 is GTSNPN, CDR2 SVGIG, per germline (reference sequence). In DNA form, the CDR3 reads TGTGCCTTGTCCACTACGGCTGGCGAGCAGTACTTC. The encoded protein is CALSTTAGEQYF. Full variable domain (outside the CDR3, taken from reference TRBV30 and TRBJ2-7): SQTIHQWPATLVQPVGSPLSLECTVEGTSNPNLYWYRQAAGRGLQLLFYSVGIGQISSEVPQNLSASRPQDRQFILSSKKLLLSDSGFYLCALSTTAGEQYFGPGTRLTVT.